This T cell receptor (beta chain) was sequenced in a study of cytomegalovirus exposure and HLA in healthy donors. Study-level background: A preliminary data release comprised 80 million to 95 million unique TCRs obtained from HLA-typed donors. Study-level results: An observed cluster of highly shared sequence variants was recorded as a likely sequencing artifact. Apart from CMV serostatus, no immune exposure information was available.

Remarks on this clone: Its specificity is not known.

Each donor was nominally healthy when sampled (though unrecorded immune exposures were likely). The CDR3 runs 18 residues. The V and J ends lost 0 bases and 0 bases, in that order; junction bases with no gene match: 5. CDR1 is WSHSY, CDR2 SAAADI, per germline. A multiplex PCR was run with 60 Vbeta primers and 13 Jbeta primers. The assay was immunoSEQ multiplex PCR, and TCRdb's table has in-frame clones only and misses some. The table records 150,000 to 200,000 clones, approximately 65% of them present only once. Sequencing was done on a sample of PBMCs. V gene TRBV10-2 combines with J gene TRBJ1-4; 9 bases agree with TRBD1. The clonotype was recovered from a man aged 35 to 55 in good health and CMV-seronegative. The CDR3 sequence is CASSESGQGSATNEKLFF. The CDR3 DNA is TGCGCCAGCAGTGAGTCGGGACAGGGATCTGCAACTAATGAAAAACTGTTTTTT.